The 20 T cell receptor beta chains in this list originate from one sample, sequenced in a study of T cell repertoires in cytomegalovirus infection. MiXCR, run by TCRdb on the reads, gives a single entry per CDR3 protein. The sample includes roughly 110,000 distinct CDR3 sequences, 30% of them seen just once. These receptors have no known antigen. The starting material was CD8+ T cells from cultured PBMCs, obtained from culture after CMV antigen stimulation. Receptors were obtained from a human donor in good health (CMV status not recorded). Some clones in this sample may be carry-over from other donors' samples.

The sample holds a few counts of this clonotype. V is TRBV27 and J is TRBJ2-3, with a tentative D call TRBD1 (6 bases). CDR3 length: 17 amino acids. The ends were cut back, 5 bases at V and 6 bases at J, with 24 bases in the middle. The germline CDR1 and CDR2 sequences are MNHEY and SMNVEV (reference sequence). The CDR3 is CASSRNADRPHGDTQYF. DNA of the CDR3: TGTGCCAGCAGTCGCAACGCTGACAGGCCGCATGGGGATACGCAGTATTTT.

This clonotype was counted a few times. Here the CDR3 reads CASRLPGGPEFEQYF. The CDR3 region has the DNA TGTGCCAGCAGGCTACCCGGGGGCCCGGAGTTCGAGCAGTACTTC. The gene calls are TRBV11-2 and TRBJ2-7; perhaps D is TRBD1 or TRBD2 (6 bases each). Trimming took 6 bases from V and 6 from J, leaving 21 bases between them. The CDR3 contains 15 residues. CDR1 SGHAT and CDR2 FQNNGV come from the germline V gene. The entire variable domain, with the rest obtained from reference TRBV11-2 and TRBJ2-7, is as follows: EAGVAQSPRYKIIEKRQSVAFWCNPISGHATLYWYQQILGQGPKLLIQFQNNGVVDDSQLPKDRFSAERLKGVDSTLKIQPAKLEDSAVYLCASRLPGGPEFEQYFGPGTRLTVT.

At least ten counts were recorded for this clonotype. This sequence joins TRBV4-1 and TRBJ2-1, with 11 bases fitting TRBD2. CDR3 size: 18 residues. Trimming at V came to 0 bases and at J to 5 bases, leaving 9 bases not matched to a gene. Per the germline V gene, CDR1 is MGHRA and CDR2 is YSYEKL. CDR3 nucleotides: TGCGCCAGCAGCCAAGAGCCCAGACTAGCGGGGCTCGACAATGAGCAGTTCTTC. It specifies CASSQEPRLAGLDNEQFF.

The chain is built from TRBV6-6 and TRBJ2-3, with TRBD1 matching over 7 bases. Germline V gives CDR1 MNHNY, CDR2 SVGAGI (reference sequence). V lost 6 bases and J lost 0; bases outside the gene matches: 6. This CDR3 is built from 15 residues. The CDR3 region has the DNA TGTGCCAGCAGAGAACAGGGGTCTAGCACAGATACGCAGTATTTT. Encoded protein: CASREQGSSTDTQYF.

The DNA of the CDR3 is TGTGCCAGCAGCCAGACCATACACTCCTACGAGCAGTACTTC. It is translated as CASSQTIHSYEQYF. This chain links TRBV9 with TRBJ2-7; D is ambiguous. Germline CDR1 and CDR2: SGDLS and YYNGEE. Trimming cost V 4 bases and J 0 bases, with 11 bases left between them. The CDR3 totals 14 residues.

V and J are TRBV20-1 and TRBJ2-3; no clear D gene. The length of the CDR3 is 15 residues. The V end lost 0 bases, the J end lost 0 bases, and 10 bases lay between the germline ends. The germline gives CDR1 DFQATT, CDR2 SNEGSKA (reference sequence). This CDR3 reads CSARDLFNSTDTQYF. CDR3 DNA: TGCAGTGCTAGAGACCTCTTCAATAGCACAGATACGCAGTATTTT.

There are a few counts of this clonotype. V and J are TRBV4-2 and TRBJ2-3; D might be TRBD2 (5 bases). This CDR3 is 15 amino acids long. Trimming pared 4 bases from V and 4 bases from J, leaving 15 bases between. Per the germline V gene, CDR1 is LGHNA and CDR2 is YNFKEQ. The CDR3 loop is CASSPSGEESDTQYF. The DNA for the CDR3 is TGTGCCAGCAGCCCGTCCGGGGAAGAGTCAGATACGCAGTATTTT.

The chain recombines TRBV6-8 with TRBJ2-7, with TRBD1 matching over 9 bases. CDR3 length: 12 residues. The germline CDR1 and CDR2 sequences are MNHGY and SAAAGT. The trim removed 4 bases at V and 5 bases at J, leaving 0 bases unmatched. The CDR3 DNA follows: TGTGCCAGCAGTTGGACAGGGGACGAGCAGTACTTC. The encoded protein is CASSWTGDEQYF.

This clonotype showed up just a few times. The CDR3 sequence is CATKAGGADTEAFF. The CDR3, as DNA: TGTGCCACCAAGGCAGGGGGCGCGGACACTGAAGCTTTCTTT. The genes are TRBV24-1 and TRBJ1-1, with 8 bases that match TRBD1. Germline CDR1 reads KGHDR; CDR2 reads SFDVKD. CDR3 size: 14 residues. The J segment lost 3 bases and the V segment lost 8 bases, leaving 7 bases of the junction unmatched.

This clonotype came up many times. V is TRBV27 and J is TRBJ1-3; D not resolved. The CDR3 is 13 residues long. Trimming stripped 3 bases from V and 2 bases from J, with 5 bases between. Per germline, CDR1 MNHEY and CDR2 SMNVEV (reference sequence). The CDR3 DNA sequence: TGTGCCAGCAGTTTGAATACTGGAAACACCATATATTTT. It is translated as CASSLNTGNTIYF.

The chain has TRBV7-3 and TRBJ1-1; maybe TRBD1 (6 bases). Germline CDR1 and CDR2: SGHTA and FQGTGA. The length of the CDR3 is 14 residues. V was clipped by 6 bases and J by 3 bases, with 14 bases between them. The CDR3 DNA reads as TGTGCCAGCAGGCGTAGTGGGGGCGACACTGAAGCTTTCTTT. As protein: CASRRSGGDTEAFF.

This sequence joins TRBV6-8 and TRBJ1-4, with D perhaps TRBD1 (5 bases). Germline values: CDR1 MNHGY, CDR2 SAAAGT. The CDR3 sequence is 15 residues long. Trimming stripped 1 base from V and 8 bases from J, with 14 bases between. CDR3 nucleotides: TGTGCCAGCAGTTACTTGGTGGGGAAGGGGGAAAAACTGTTTTTT. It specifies CASSYLVGKGEKLFF.

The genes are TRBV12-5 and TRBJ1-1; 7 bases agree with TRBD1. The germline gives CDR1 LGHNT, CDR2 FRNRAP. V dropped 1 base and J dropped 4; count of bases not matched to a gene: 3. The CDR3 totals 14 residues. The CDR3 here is CASGLETGLTEAFF. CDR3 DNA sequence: TGTGCTAGTGGTTTGGAGACAGGGCTCACTGAAGCTTTCTTT.

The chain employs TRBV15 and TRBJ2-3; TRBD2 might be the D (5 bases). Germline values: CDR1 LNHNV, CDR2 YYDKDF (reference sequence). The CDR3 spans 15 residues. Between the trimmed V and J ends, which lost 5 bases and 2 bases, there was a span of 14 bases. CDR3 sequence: CATSYSRANTDTQYF. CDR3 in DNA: TGTGCCACCAGCTACTCGCGGGCGAACACAGATACGCAGTATTTT. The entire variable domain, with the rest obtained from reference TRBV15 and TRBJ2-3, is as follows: DAMVIQNPRYQVTQFGKPVTLSCSQTLNHNVMYWYQQKSSQAPKLLFHYYDKDFNNEADTPDNFQSRRPNTSFCFLDIRSPGLGDTAMYLCATSYSRANTDTQYFGPGTRLTVL.

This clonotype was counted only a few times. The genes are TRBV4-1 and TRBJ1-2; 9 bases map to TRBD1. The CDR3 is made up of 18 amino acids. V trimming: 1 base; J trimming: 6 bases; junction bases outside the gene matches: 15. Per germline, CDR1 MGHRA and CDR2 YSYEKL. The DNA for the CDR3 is TGCGCCAGCAGCCAAGGGGAACGTCATACAGGGGGCGGCGATGGCTACACCTTC. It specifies CASSQGERHTGGGDGYTF.

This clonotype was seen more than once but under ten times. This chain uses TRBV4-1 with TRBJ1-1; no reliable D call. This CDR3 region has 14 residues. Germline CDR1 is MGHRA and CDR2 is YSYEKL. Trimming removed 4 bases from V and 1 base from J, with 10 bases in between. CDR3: CASSRSPANTEAFF. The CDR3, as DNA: TGCGCCAGCAGCCGGAGCCCGGCGAACACTGAAGCTTTCTTT.

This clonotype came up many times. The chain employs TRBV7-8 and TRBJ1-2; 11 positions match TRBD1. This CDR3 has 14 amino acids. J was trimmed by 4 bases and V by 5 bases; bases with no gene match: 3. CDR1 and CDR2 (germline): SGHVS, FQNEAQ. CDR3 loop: CASSPGTGGYGYTF. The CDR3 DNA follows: TGTGCCAGCAGCCCCGGGACAGGGGGCTATGGCTACACCTTC. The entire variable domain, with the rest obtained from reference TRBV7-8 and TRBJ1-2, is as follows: GAGVSQSPRYKVAKRGQDVALRCDPISGHVSLFWYQQALGQGPEFLTYFQNEAQLDKSGLPSDRFFAERPEGSVSTLKIQRTQQEDSAVYLCASSPGTGGYGYTFGSGTRLTVV.

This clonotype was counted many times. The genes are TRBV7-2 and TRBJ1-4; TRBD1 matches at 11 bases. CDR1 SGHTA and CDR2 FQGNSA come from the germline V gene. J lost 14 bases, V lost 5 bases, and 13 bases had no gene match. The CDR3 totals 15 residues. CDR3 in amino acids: CASSAGQGASLGLFF. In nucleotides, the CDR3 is TGTGCCAGCAGCGCCGGACAGGGGGCATCCCTAGGGCTGTTTTTT.

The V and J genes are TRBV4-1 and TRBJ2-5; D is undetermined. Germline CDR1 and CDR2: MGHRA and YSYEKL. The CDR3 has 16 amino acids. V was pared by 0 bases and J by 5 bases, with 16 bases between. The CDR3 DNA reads TGCGCCAGCAGCCAAGAACGTCACTCGGTGGTGGAGACCCAGTACTTC. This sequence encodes CASSQERHSVVETQYF.

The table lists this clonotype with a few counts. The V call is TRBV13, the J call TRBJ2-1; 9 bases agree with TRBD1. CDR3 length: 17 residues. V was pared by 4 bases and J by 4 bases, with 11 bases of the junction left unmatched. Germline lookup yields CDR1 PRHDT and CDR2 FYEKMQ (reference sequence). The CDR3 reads CASSSTGGDPKYNEQFF. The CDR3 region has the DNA TGTGCCAGCAGCTCGACAGGGGGAGATCCCAAATACAATGAGCAGTTCTTC.